The rows below give T cell receptor beta chains drawn from one sample of a study of blood T cell repertoires in COVID-19. The repertoire was sequenced with immunoSEQ multiplex PCR; TCRdb's copy has only in-frame clones and lacks some. The sample consists of around 250,000 clones, roughly four fifths of them appearing once. Source material: PBMCs or T cells enriched from blood (not recorded which). The source is a man aged 35-49 years who had recovered from COVID-19. Each CDR3 is given with its conserved first and last residue. The D gene is left open where the match is weak. Expanded clones get a size class; other rows say once, few or many, or leave the size out.

14 - - TRBJ1-4 TRBV7-2 CASSLGGAGEKLFF TGTGCCAGCAGCTTAGGGGGCGCAGGGGAAAAACTGTTTTTT
14 - - TRBJ1-2 TRBV9 CASSQSRQSWGYTF TGTGCCAGCAGCCAATCGAGACAGTCGTGGGGCTACACCTTC
15 - TRBD1 TRBJ1-4 TRBV4-3 CASSQTTGGTEKLFF TGCGCCAGCAGCCAAACGACAGGGGGAACTGAAAAACTGTTTTTT
15 - TRBD1 TRBJ1-5 TRBV7-6 CASSPWTGINQPQHF TGTGCCAGCAGCCCATGGACAGGTATTAATCAGCCCCAGCATTTT
14 few TRBD1 TRBJ1-4 TRBV6-2/TRBV6-3 CASTPRTGDEKLFF TGTGCCAGCACCCCAAGGACAGGGGACGAAAAACTGTTTTTT
13 - - TRBJ1-5 TRBV18 CASSPGGSQPQHF TGTGCCAGCTCACCCGGGGGTAGCCAGCCCCAGCATTTT
12 - - TRBJ1-2 TRBV28 CASSLRGGGYTF TGTGCCAGCAGTTTACGGGGGGGTGGCTACACCTTC
16 - TRBD1 TRBJ2-2 TRBV28 CASSLVGTGVTGELFF TGTGCCAGCAGTTTGGTAGGGACAGGGGTAACCGGGGAGCTGTTTTTT
14 few TRBD2 TRBJ2-7 TRBV3-1/TRBV3-2 CASSQSGRLYEQYF TGTGCCAGCAGCCAAAGCGGGAGACTATACGAGCAGTACTTC
15 - - TRBJ1-5 TRBV27 CASSFGGGSNQPQHF TGTGCCAGCAGTTTTGGGGGAGGGAGCAATCAGCCCCAGCATTTT
16 - TRBD1 TRBJ2-1 TRBV5-4 CASSLGPGGDNNEQFF TGTGCCAGCAGCTTGGGGCCAGGGGGCGATAACAATGAGCAGTTCTTC
13 - - TRBJ1-6 TRBV28 CASVRGTGSPLHF TGTGCCAGCGTGCGCGGGACGGGGTCACCCCTCCACTTT
18 - - TRBJ1-6 TRBV6-2/TRBV6-3 CASSPGMQGGTYNSPLHF TGTGCCAGCAGCCCTGGGATGCAGGGAGGAACCTATAATTCACCCCTCCACTTT
14 - - TRBJ1-6 TRBV18 CASSRQGSNSPLHF TGTGCCAGCTCACGTCAGGGGTCTAATTCACCCCTCCACTTT
14 - TRBD1 TRBJ1-3 TRBV4-3 CASSPDRVRNTIYF TGCGCCAGCAGCCCGGACAGGGTGAGAAACACCATATATTTT
14 - TRBD1 TRBJ1-5 TRBV10-3 CAISEGDRNQPQHF TGTGCCATCAGTGAGGGGGACAGAAATCAGCCCCAGCATTTT
13 - - TRBJ2-2 TRBV2 CASSYLSEGELFF TGTGCCAGCAGTTATCTGTCGGAGGGGGAGCTGTTTTTT
15 - TRBD1 TRBJ2-2 TRBV5-8 CASATGTGNTGELFF TGTGCCAGCGCAACCGGGACAGGGAACACCGGGGAGCTGTTTTTT
13 - TRBD2 TRBJ2-2 TRBV12-3/TRBV12-4 CASSPGGAGELFF TGTGCCAGCAGTCCCGGGGGGGCCGGGGAGCTGTTTTTT
15 - TRBD1 TRBJ1-5 TRBV23-1 CASSQFRQGGQPQHF TGCGCCAGCAGTCAATTCAGACAGGGAGGTCAGCCCCAGCATTTT
14 - TRBD2 TRBJ2-7 TRBV5-4 CASSLDPGGYEQYF TGTGCCAGCAGCTTGGATCCGGGGGGGTACGAGCAGTACTTC
17 - TRBD1 TRBJ2-2 TRBV25-1 CASSGSPGTGSTGELFF TGTGCCAGCAGTGGGAGCCCCGGGACAGGGAGTACCGGGGAGCTGTTTTTT
13 - - TRBJ2-2 TRBV7-9 CASSFDSPGELFF TGTGCCAGCAGCTTTGACAGTCCCGGGGAGCTGTTTTTT
14 - - TRBJ1-2 TRBV2 CASKRAGINYGYTF TGTGCCAGCAAACGGGCAGGGATTAACTATGGCTACACCTTC
15 few - TRBJ1-5 TRBV18 CASSDTGLINQPQHF TGTGCCAGCTCTGATACGGGACTCATCAATCAGCCCCAGCATTTT
13 - - TRBJ1-4 TRBV28 CASSLRSRGKLFF TGTGCCAGCAGTCTCCGGTCCCGGGGAAAACTGTTTTTT
13 once TRBD1 TRBJ2-7 TRBV7-2 CASSLYRGDEQYF TGTGCCAGCAGCTTATACAGGGGGGACGAGCAGTACTTC
15 - - TRBJ2-1 TRBV18 CASSQPTGFHNEQFF TGTGCCAGCTCACAACCTACAGGATTTCACAATGAGCAGTTCTTC
15 - - TRBJ2-1 TRBV28 CASSLPHGHTNEQFF TGTGCCAGCAGTTTACCCCACGGACACACCAATGAGCAGTTCTTC
16 - TRBD1 TRBJ1-2 TRBV4-2 CASSQRTGFSGYGYTF TGTGCCAGCAGCCAGAGGACAGGGTTCTCGGGCTATGGCTACACCTTC
14 - TRBD1 TRBJ1-2 TRBV4-1 CASRPQTGGGGYTF TGCGCCAGCAGACCTCAAACAGGGGGCGGAGGCTACACCTTC
14 once TRBD1 TRBJ1-2 TRBV29-1 CSVEDQEGAGGYTF TGCAGCGTTGAAGATCAGGAGGGGGCGGGAGGCTACACCTTC
14 many - TRBJ2-2 TRBV3-1/TRBV3-2 CASSLGEATGELFF TGTGCCAGCAGCCTCGGGGAAGCCACCGGGGAGCTGTTTTTT
15 - TRBD1 TRBJ2-1 TRBV10-3 CAIRKQGSSYNEQFF TGTGCCATCAGGAAACAGGGGAGCTCCTACAATGAGCAGTTCTTC
13 - TRBD1 TRBJ1-6 TRBV18 CASSPQGGAPLHF TGTGCCAGCTCACCTCAGGGGGGAGCCCCCCTCCACTTT
17 many TRBD1 TRBJ1-3 TRBV13 CASSYGTGALSGNTIYF TGTGCCAGCAGCTACGGGACAGGGGCCCTCTCTGGAAACACCATATATTTT
14 few - TRBJ1-5 TRBV10-3 CAISAQNSNQPQHF TGTGCCATCAGTGCCCAGAATAGCAATCAGCCCCAGCATTTT
13 - - TRBJ1-6 TRBV5-8 CASRGGGNSPLHF TGTGCCAGCAGGGGAGGTGGTAATTCACCCCTCCACTTT
13 - - TRBJ1-1 TRBV6-4 CASSDELNTEAFF TGTGCCAGCAGTGACGAGCTAAACACTGAAGCTTTCTTT
15 - - TRBJ2-5 TRBV5-6 CASSYVITGQETQYF TGTGCCAGCAGCTACGTAATAACAGGTCAAGAGACCCAGTACTTC
12 - TRBD1 TRBJ1-1 TRBV16 CASSQLGQQAFF TGTGCCAGCAGCCAATTGGGACAGCAAGCTTTCTTT
14 few TRBD2 TRBJ2-7 TRBV5-1 CASSSRTSTYEQYF TGCGCCAGCAGCTCCCGGACTAGCACCTACGAGCAGTACTTC
13 - - TRBJ2-1 TRBV5-1 CASSFEVYNEQFF TGCGCCAGCAGCTTTGAGGTATACAATGAGCAGTTCTTC
15 - TRBD1 TRBJ1-5 TRBV5-5 CASSTGVDGNQPQHF TGTGCCAGCTCGACAGGGGTTGATGGCAATCAGCCCCAGCATTTT
17 - - TRBJ2-7 TRBV27 CASSLRLAMGLHYEQYF TGTGCCAGCAGTTTACGTTTGGCAATGGGCCTACACTACGAGCAGTACTTC
12 - - TRBJ1-1 TRBV3-1/TRBV3-2 CASSQNTVEAFF TGTGCCAGCAGCCAAAACACAGTTGAAGCTTTCTTT
14 - - TRBJ2-3 TRBV12-5 CASGSTLNTDTQYF TGTGCTAGTGGATCAACTCTTAACACAGATACGCAGTATTTT
12 - - TRBJ1-2 TRBV19 CASEYEGYGYTF TGTGCCAGTGAGTACGAGGGCTATGGCTACACCTTC
17 - TRBD1 TRBJ1-2 TRBV11-2 CASSHVLDRGKGYGYTF TGTGCCAGCAGCCATGTCTTGGACAGGGGAAAGGGCTATGGCTACACCTTC
13 - - TRBJ1-4 TRBV4-1 CASRTTDNEKLFF TGCGCCAGCAGGACGACAGATAATGAAAAACTGTTTTTT
14 few TRBD1 TRBJ2-5 TRBV5-1 CASSLWDREETQYF TGCGCCAGCAGCTTGTGGGACAGGGAAGAGACCCAGTACTTC